This T cell receptor beta chain came from a study of CD8 T cells in ankylosing spondylitis. Study outcomes and limitations: Past research had described some motif variants in reactive arthritis synovial fluid and blood. The authors reported significant enrichment of disease-linked clones in matched ankylosing spondylitis synovial fluid. Seven or eight highly homologous variants made up a TCR beta motif, and this motif appeared characteristic of ankylosing spondylitis blood.

Quantitative 5'-RACE was performed with molecular barcodes, and it yielded the TCR beta libraries. TCRdb reprocessed the 5' RACE reads via MiXCR and lists one record per CDR3 protein. The sample holds 36,000 or so distinct CDR3 sequences, more than 9.5% seen once. Concerning this clonotype itself: The antigen remains unidentified.

The clonotype originates from a male donor with ankylosing spondylitis. The specimen sequenced was synovial fluid, either unsorted or a sorted T cell fraction (not recorded which).

In DNA, the CDR3 is TGCAGTGCTAGAGATGGAGCGGGAGGAACGCAGTATTTT. Translating it yields CSARDGAGGTQYF. This sequence joins TRBV20-1 and TRBJ2-3, with 9 bases that match TRBD2. The CDR3 is 13 residues long. J was trimmed by 9 bases and V by 0 bases; bases with no gene match: 4. The V gene's germline CDR1 is DFQATT and CDR2 SNEGSKA (reference sequence).